Listed below are T cell receptor beta chains from one sample, sequenced in a study of control samples from healthy donors and cancer patients. Sequencing used immunoSEQ multiplex PCR; TCRdb keeps in-frame clones, though not all of them. In the table there are 130,000 to 150,000 clones, roughly 92% of which are singletons. Specimen: blood. The receptor source for this set is a man aged 25 to 40 in good health. Each CDR3 is given with its conserved first and last residue. Each record gives: J gene, V gene, CDR3 length, CDR3 protein.

j_call: TRBJ1-6; v_call: TRBV28; cdr3_length: 13; cdr3_aa: CASKPEYNSPLHF
j_call: TRBJ1-4; v_call: TRBV20-1; cdr3_length: 13; cdr3_aa: CSASVQGSEKLFF
j_call: TRBJ2-7; v_call: TRBV6-6; cdr3_length: 14; cdr3_aa: CASSYGTASYEQYF
j_call: TRBJ1-5; v_call: TRBV2; cdr3_length: 14; cdr3_aa: CASSVLQANQPQHF
j_call: TRBJ2-1; v_call: TRBV29-1; cdr3_length: 13; cdr3_aa: CSVGLASYNEQFF
j_call: TRBJ2-3; v_call: TRBV3-1/TRBV3-2; cdr3_length: 17; cdr3_aa: CASSQSILAGEYGTQYF
j_call: TRBJ2-7; v_call: TRBV29-1; cdr3_length: 15; cdr3_aa: CSVAVPGQNGVEQYF
j_call: TRBJ2-7; v_call: TRBV27; cdr3_length: 13; cdr3_aa: CASSSGNTYEQYF
j_call: TRBJ1-4; v_call: TRBV2; cdr3_length: 15; cdr3_aa: CASSPAQTGIEKLFF
j_call: TRBJ2-2; v_call: TRBV15; cdr3_length: 14; cdr3_aa: CATSRDGSLSELFF
j_call: TRBJ1-1; v_call: TRBV28; cdr3_length: 14; cdr3_aa: CASSRTALNTEAFF
j_call: TRBJ1-1; v_call: TRBV5-1; cdr3_length: 15; cdr3_aa: CASSLTMGRGTEAFF
j_call: TRBJ2-5; v_call: TRBV28; cdr3_length: 13; cdr3_aa: CASSRQGQETQYF
j_call: TRBJ2-1; v_call: TRBV14; cdr3_length: 13; cdr3_aa: CASSQDLGTGRFF
j_call: TRBJ1-5; v_call: TRBV7-9; cdr3_length: 12; cdr3_aa: CASSPRTGPQHF
j_call: TRBJ1-3; v_call: TRBV28; cdr3_length: 15; cdr3_aa: CASSFSLLSGNTIYF
j_call: TRBJ1-2; v_call: TRBV28; cdr3_length: 14; cdr3_aa: CASTAGQGAGGYTF
j_call: TRBJ2-7; v_call: TRBV6-6; cdr3_length: 15; cdr3_aa: CASSSPRPRGDEQYF
j_call: TRBJ1-1; v_call: TRBV29-1; cdr3_length: 13; cdr3_aa: CSVRQATGTEAFF
j_call: TRBJ2-7; v_call: TRBV4-1; cdr3_length: 13; cdr3_aa: CASSQQGIHEQYF
j_call: TRBJ1-2; v_call: TRBV7-9; cdr3_length: 14; cdr3_aa: CASSSGRGGYGYTF
j_call: TRBJ1-1; v_call: TRBV24-1; cdr3_length: 13; cdr3_aa: CATSDFRTHEAFF
j_call: TRBJ2-5; v_call: TRBV4-1; cdr3_length: 15; cdr3_aa: CASSPRTSGRETQYF
j_call: TRBJ1-6; v_call: TRBV28; cdr3_length: 14; cdr3_aa: CASGPRQLYSPLHF
j_call: TRBJ2-5; v_call: TRBV20-1; cdr3_length: 11; cdr3_aa: CSAINQETQYF
j_call: TRBJ2-7; v_call: TRBV15; cdr3_length: 16; cdr3_aa: CATSRLQGALSYEQYF
j_call: TRBJ2-3; v_call: TRBV6-1; cdr3_length: 15; cdr3_aa: CASSELGGGADTQYF
j_call: TRBJ1-2; v_call: TRBV2; cdr3_length: 15; cdr3_aa: CASSSGQGGPYGYTF
j_call: TRBJ2-2; v_call: TRBV29-1; cdr3_length: 11; cdr3_aa: CSVAKTGELFF
j_call: TRBJ2-5; v_call: TRBV23-1; cdr3_length: 11; cdr3_aa: CASGERETQYF